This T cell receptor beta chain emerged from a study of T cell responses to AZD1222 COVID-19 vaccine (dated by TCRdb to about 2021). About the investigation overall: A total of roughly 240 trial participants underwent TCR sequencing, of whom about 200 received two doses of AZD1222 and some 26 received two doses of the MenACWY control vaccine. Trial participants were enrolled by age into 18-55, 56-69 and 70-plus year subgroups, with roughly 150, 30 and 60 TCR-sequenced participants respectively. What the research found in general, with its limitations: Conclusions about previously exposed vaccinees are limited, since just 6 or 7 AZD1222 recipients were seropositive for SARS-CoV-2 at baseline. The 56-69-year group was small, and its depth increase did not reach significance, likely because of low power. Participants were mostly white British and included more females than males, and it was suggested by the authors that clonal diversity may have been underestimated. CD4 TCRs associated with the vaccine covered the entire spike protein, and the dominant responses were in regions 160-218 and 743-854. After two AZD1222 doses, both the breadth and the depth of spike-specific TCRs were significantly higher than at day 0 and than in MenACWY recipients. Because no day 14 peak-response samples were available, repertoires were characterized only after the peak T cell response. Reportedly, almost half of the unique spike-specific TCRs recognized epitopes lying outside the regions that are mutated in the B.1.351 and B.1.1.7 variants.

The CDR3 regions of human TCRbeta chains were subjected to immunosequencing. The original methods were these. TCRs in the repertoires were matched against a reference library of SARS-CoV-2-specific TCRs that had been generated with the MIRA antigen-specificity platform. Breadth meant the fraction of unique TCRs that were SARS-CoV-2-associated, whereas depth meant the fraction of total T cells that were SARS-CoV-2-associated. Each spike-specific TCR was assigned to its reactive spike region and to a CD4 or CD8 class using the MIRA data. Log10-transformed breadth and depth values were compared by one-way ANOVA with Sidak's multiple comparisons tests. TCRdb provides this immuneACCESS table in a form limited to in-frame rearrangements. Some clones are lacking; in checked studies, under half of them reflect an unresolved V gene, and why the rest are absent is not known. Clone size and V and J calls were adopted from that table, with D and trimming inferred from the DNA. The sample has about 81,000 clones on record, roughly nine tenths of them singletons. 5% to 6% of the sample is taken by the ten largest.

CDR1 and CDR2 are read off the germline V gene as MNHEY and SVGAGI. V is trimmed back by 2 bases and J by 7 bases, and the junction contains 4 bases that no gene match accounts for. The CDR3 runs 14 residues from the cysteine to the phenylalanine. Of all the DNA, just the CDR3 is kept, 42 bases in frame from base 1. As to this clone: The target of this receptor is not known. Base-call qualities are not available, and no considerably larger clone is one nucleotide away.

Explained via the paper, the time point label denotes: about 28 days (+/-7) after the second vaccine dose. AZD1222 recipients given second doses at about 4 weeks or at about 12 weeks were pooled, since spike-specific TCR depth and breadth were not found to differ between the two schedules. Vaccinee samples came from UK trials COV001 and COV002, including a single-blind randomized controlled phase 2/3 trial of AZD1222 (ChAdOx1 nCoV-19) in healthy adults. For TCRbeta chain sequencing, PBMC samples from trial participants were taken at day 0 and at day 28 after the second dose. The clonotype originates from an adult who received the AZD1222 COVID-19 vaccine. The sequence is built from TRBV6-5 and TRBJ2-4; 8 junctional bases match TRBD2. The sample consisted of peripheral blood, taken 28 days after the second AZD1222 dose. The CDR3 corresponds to CASSYRTGGNIQYF. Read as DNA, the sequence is TGTGCCAGCAGTTACCGAACGGGGGGGAACATTCAGTACTTC.